This TCR beta chain was found in a study of control samples from healthy donors and cancer patients. The V end was cut by 2 bases, the J end by 4 bases, with 8 bases between. CDR1 and CDR2 (germline): MNHEY, SVGEGT. The CDR3 sequence is 13 residues long. Assay used: immunoSEQ multiplex PCR; TCRdb lists only in-frame clones, some missing. The profile shows around 53,000 clones, 80% to 90% of them singletons. This clonotype was obtained from a woman aged 45-60 years with lung cancer. The source material was PBMCs. This chain joins TRBV6-2 or TRBV6-3 and TRBJ2-5, with D possibly being TRBD2 (6 bases). CDR3 sequence: CASSYGGRETQYF. As DNA, the CDR3 is TGTGCCAGCAGTTACGGGGGGAGAGAGACCCAGTACTTC.